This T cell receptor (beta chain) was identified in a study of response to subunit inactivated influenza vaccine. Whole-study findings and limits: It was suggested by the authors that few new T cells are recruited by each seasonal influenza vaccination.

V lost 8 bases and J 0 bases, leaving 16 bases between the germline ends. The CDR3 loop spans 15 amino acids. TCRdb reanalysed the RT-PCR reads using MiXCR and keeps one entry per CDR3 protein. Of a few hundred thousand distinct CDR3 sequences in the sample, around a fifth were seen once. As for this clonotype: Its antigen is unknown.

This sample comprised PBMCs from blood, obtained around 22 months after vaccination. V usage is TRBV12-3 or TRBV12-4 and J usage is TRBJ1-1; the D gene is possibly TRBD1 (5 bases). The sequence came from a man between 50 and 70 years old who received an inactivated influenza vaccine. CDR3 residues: CASLLRQGLNTEAFF. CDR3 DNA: TGTGCCAGCCTGTTGCGGCAGGGATTGAACACTGAAGCTTTCTTT.